The 19 T cell receptor beta chains given below trace back to one sample, sequenced in a study of regulatory T cells in long-lasting Graves disease (dated by TCRdb to 2020 to 2022). Preparation of the library involved multiplex PCR. The data were produced on an Illumina HiSeq 4000. iRepertoire HTBI primers and Arm-PCR amplification of CDR3 regions were used to construct TCR beta libraries. TCRdb took the public reads, trimmed them with fastp at Q25, ran MiXCR for clone calling and kept in-frame beta chains. Merged by CDR3 protein, the rows form single entries marked with the most common genes and DNA. The sample table records around 400,000 distinct CDR3 sequences; around 22% of these occur just once. About a quarter of the sample goes to the ten largest clones. The intended sense of this specimen's time point label: persistent/refractory GD, antithyroid drugs over 5 years with positive TRAb. For both TCR sequencing and RNA sequencing, RNA was extracted from PBMCs using TRIzol.

The sequencing used peripheral blood mononuclear cells (PBMCs), collected when the disease was refractory, from a patient treated with antithyroid drugs. The receptor set was obtained from a female donor with Graves disease.

This clonotype has only a few counts. The V call is TRBV5-1, the J call TRBJ2-2, with D tentatively TRBD1 or TRBD2 (5 bases each). V was cut by 7 bases and J by 4 bases, with 14 bases left in between. This CDR3 has 14 amino acids. Germline values: CDR1 SGHRS, CDR2 YFSETQ. CDR3 sequence: CASSMSGGTGELFF. CDR3 nucleotide sequence: TGCGCCAGCTCCATGAGTGGGGGCACCGGGGAGCTGTTTTTT.

This clonotype showed up just a few times. This chain joins TRBV5-1 and TRBJ1-5; tentatively, D is TRBD1 (6 bases). Germline V gene data show CDR1 as SGHRS and CDR2 as YFSETQ. The germline V and J ends were trimmed by 3 bases and 5 bases, with 12 bases remaining between them. This CDR3 has 14 amino acids. The CDR3 is CASSSDPGDQPQHF. The CDR3 DNA follows: TGCGCCAGCAGCTCAGACCCAGGGGATCAGCCCCAGCATTTT.

The chain uses TRBV9 and TRBJ2-6; 9 bases fit TRBD1. Germline V gives CDR1 SGDLS, CDR2 YYNGEE. With 3 bases clipped from V and 2 bases from J, the junction kept 9 bases outside the gene matches. This CDR3 has 18 residues. The CDR3 DNA reads as TGTGCCAGCAGCGAGAGGGACAGGGTGGCTGCTGGGGCCAACGTCCTGACTTTC. Translating it yields CASSERDRVAAGANVLTF.

J is TRBJ2-2 and V is TRBV5-1, with a tentative D call TRBD1 (6 bases). The CDR3 totals 16 residues. The V and J ends lost 4 bases and 1 base respectively, with 14 bases between them. Germline-derived CDR1 and CDR2 are SGHRS and YFSETQ. DNA for the CDR3: TGCGCCAGCAGCAGCCAGGGGTCGCGGAACACCGGGGAGCTGTTTTTT. This sequence encodes CASSSQGSRNTGELFF.

The chain joins TRBV6-5 to TRBJ2-1, with 9 bases matching TRBD1. V shed 0 bases, J shed 0 bases, and the junction held 3 bases outside the gene matches. This CDR3 is 17 amino acids long. CDR1 and CDR2 (germline): MNHEY, SVGAGI. DNA of the CDR3: TGTGCCAGCAGTTACTCGACAGGGGGAGACTCCTACAATGAGCAGTTCTTC. Its translation is CASSYSTGGDSYNEQFF.

The chain couples TRBV29-1 to TRBJ2-5; TRBD2 agrees at 7 bases. Germline V gene lookup returns CDR1 SQVTM and CDR2 ANQGSEA. The trim removed 3 bases at V and 5 bases at J, leaving 9 bases unmatched. CDR3 size: 14 residues. CDR3 in DNA: TGCAGCGTTGAGAGAGGGAGGGCGCGGGAGACCCAGTACTTC. It is translated as CSVERGRARETQYF.

V usage is TRBV13 and J usage is TRBJ2-7; D assignment may be TRBD1 or TRBD2 (5 bases each). Trimming stripped 3 bases from V and 2 bases from J, with 11 bases between. CDR3 size: 14 residues. Per germline, CDR1 PRHDT and CDR2 FYEKMQ (reference sequence). The CDR3 DNA is TGTGCCAGCAGCTTCTCCGGGGCCACCTACGAGCAGTACTTC. Protein: CASSFSGATYEQYF.

This clonotype was found many times. This rearrangement joins TRBV6-5 to TRBJ1-1; TRBD1 is a possible D gene (5 bases). Deletions cut 0 bases from V and 0 bases from J, with 17 bases between. The CDR3 contains 18 residues. From germline, CDR1 is MNHEY and CDR2 SVGAGI. CDR3 region: CASSYSTAWDGLNTEAFF. Here the CDR3 DNA reads TGTGCCAGCAGTTACTCGACAGCCTGGGACGGACTGAACACTGAAGCTTTCTTT.

There are many counts of this clonotype. The genes are TRBV12-3 or TRBV12-4 and TRBJ1-5; perhaps TRBD1 as D (5 bases). The CDR3 consists of 13 residues. The V end lost 6 bases, the J end lost 2 bases, and 8 bases lay between the germline ends. In nucleotides, the CDR3 is TGTGCCAGCAGGAAGACAGGCAATCAGCCCCAGCATTTT. Translated: CASRKTGNQPQHF.

The rearrangement uses TRBV6-2 or TRBV6-3 and TRBJ1-5; 10 positions agree with TRBD1. The V and J ends lost 0 bases and 2 bases, in that order; junction bases with no gene match: 10. The V gene's germline CDR1 is MNHEY and CDR2 SVGEGT. This CDR3 spans 19 amino acids. The CDR3 protein is CASSYSRDRGVIGNQPQHF. The DNA for the CDR3 is TGTGCCAGCAGTTACTCTAGGGACAGGGGTGTAATTGGCAATCAGCCCCAGCATTTT.

This clonotype has ten or more counts. The rearrangement links TRBV2 to TRBJ1-6, with D tentatively TRBD1 (5 bases). V was trimmed by 2 bases and J by 6 bases, leaving 20 bases between them. CDR1 is SNHLY, CDR2 FYNNEI, per germline. This CDR3 spans 18 amino acids. The CDR3 spells CASSETLRRVGGNSPLHF. In DNA, the CDR3 is TGTGCCAGCAGTGAAACGTTGCGCAGGGTCGGGGGTAATTCACCCCTCCACTTT.

The rearrangement joins TRBV14 to TRBJ2-2, with 12 bases fitting TRBD2. V was pared by 4 bases and J by 3 bases, with 9 bases of the junction left unmatched. Germline loops: CDR1 SGHDN, CDR2 FVKESK. CDR3 length: 18 amino acids. CDR3 DNA: TGTGCCAGCAGCCCAAAAAAAGGACTAGCGGGATACACCGGGGAGCTGTTTTTT. Residues: CASSPKKGLAGYTGELFF. The whole variable domain, remainder taken from reference TRBV14 and TRBJ2-2, is EAGVTQFPSHSVIEKGQTVTLRCDPISGHDNLYWYRRVMGKEIKFLLHFVKESKQDESGMPNNRFLAERTGGTYSTLKVQPAELEDSGVYFCASSPKKGLAGYTGELFFGEGSRLTVL.

This clonotype was found a few times. The chain joins TRBV19 to TRBJ1-5; weak D call: TRBD1 (5 bases). Trimming removed 0 bases at V and 7 bases at J, with 10 bases between. The germline gives CDR1 LNHDA, CDR2 SQIVND (reference sequence). CDR3 length: 14 residues. CDR3: CASSIEGGDQPQHF. Here the CDR3 DNA reads TGTGCCAGTAGTATAGAGGGGGGAGACCAGCCCCAGCATTTT.

This clonotype showed up just a few times. This rearrangement joins TRBV2 to TRBJ1-6; D unresolved. CDR1 and CDR2 from the germline V gene are SNHLY and FYNNEI. The CDR3 is made up of 14 amino acids. Trimming took 6 bases from V and 8 from J, leaving 14 bases between them. CDR3 loop: CASSYGPTDSPLHF. CDR3 sequence (DNA): TGTGCCAGCAGCTATGGTCCAACGGATTCACCCCTCCACTTT.

This clonotype came up many times. The chain links TRBV29-1 to TRBJ1-2; perhaps TRBD1 as D (6 bases). Trimming cost V 3 bases and J 8 bases, with 16 bases left between them. The CDR3 length is 13 residues. Germline CDR1 SQVTM, CDR2 ANQGSEA. Here the CDR3 reads CSVDGTGSGGYTF. CDR3 coding DNA: TGCAGCGTTGACGGTACAGGGAGTGGAGGCTACACCTTC.

This clonotype has ten or more counts. The rearrangement links TRBV9 to TRBJ1-1; tentatively, D is TRBD1 (6 bases). CDR3 length equals 12 residues. Looked up from germline, CDR1 is SGDLS and CDR2 is YYNGEE. V lost 3 bases, J lost 6 bases, and 9 bases lay in between. The CDR3 protein is CASSAGTSEAFF. DNA for the CDR3: TGTGCCAGCAGCGCGGGGACATCTGAAGCTTTCTTT.

A few counts support this clonotype. V gene TRBV4-2 combines with J gene TRBJ2-2; the match to TRBD2 covers 11 bases. Losses at the gene ends were 0 bases for V and 6 bases for J; bases not matched to a gene: 6. There are 17 residues in the CDR3. Per the germline V gene, CDR1 is LGHNA and CDR2 is YNFKEQ. The CDR3 spells CASSQEVLAGGPGELFF. The DNA of the CDR3 is TGTGCCAGCAGCCAAGAAGTTCTAGCGGGAGGACCCGGGGAGCTGTTTTTT.

Many counts were recorded for this clonotype. The chain joins TRBV4-1 to TRBJ2-6; 8 positions match TRBD2. With V trimmed by 0 bases and J by 0 bases, 7 bases remained unmatched. The CDR3 is 19 amino acids. Germline lookup yields CDR1 MGHRA and CDR2 YSYEKL. The CDR3 sequence: CASSQDRISGISGANVLTF. The CDR3 DNA is TGCGCCAGCAGCCAAGATCGGATTAGCGGGATCTCTGGGGCCAACGTCCTGACTTTC.

A word on this clonotype: Its ends do not fully match the called genes, so a read error is possible. The rearrangement links TRBV11-2 to TRBJ1-4; no definite D call. CDR3 size: 16 residues. From germline, CDR1 is SGHAT and CDR2 FQNNGV. In DNA form, the CDR3 reads TGCGCCAGCAGCCAAGATAGACAAGCAGGAGGGGAAAAACTGTTTTTT. As protein: CASSQDRQAGGEKLFF.